One and the same sample provided the 19 T cell receptor beta chains below, sequenced in a study of read filtering for tumor transcriptome and immune sequencing. The library was built from roughly 400 ng RNA with molecular barcoded adaptors for alpha/delta and beta/gamma chains. TCRdb re-called the reads with MiXCR, one entry per CDR3 protein. The sample has about 63,000 distinct CDR3 sequences, about 15% seen once. Sequencing was done on a sample of a population of CD138-negative cells sorted from bone marrow. Every receptor here comes from a donor aged 40 or over with multiple myeloma.

This clonotype was counted many times. The V and J genes are TRBV29-1 and TRBJ2-7, with TRBD1 matching over 7 bases. The CDR3 spans 13 residues. Germline CDR1 is SQVTM and CDR2 is ANQGSEA. V shed 6 bases and J 0 bases; nucleotides not matched to a gene: 5. In DNA form, the CDR3 reads TGCAGCGTAGGGGGACAGAGCTCCTACGAGCAGTACTTC. As protein: CSVGGQSSYEQYF.

The table lists this clonotype with many counts. This sequence joins TRBV9 and TRBJ1-1, with D possibly being TRBD1 (6 bases). The CDR3 is made up of 13 amino acids. Germline values: CDR1 SGDLS, CDR2 YYNGEE. Deletions cut 2 bases from V and 5 bases from J, with 10 bases between. In DNA form, the CDR3 reads TGTGCCAGCAGCGTGGAAGGGGGAACTGAAGCTTTCTTT. Protein sequence: CASSVEGGTEAFF.

This clonotype was detected many times. This rearrangement joins TRBV4-3 to TRBJ1-1, with a possible D match to TRBD1 (5 bases). Germline loops: CDR1 LGHNA, CDR2 YSLEER. This CDR3 comprises 14 residues. The germline V and J ends were trimmed by 3 bases and 10 bases, with 18 bases remaining between them. This CDR3 is CASSQIGQGRVAFF. The CDR3 DNA reads as TGCGCCAGCAGCCAGATAGGTCAGGGACGGGTAGCTTTCTTT.

This clonotype was seen once. The CDR3 nucleotides read TGTGCCAGCAGGGGGACTAGTTGCGAGCAGTACTTC. Its translation is CASRGTSCEQYF. This sequence joins TRBV10-3 and TRBJ2-7, with D possibly being TRBD2 (8 bases). Trimming removed 10 bases from V and 6 bases from J, with 16 bases in between. This CDR3 spans 12 amino acids. Looked up from germline, CDR1 is ENHRY and CDR2 is SYGVKD.

This clonotype was found many times. V and J are TRBV11-3 and TRBJ1-1; 8 bases map to TRBD1. Germline V gives CDR1 SGHNT, CDR2 YENEEA. This CDR3 spans 18 amino acids. The ends lost 1 base at V and 5 bases at J; junction bases unmatched: 15. As DNA, the CDR3 is TGTGCCAGCAGCTTAGTCTCCGGATACCCAGGGGGCGATACTGAAGCTTTCTTT. It specifies CASSLVSGYPGGDTEAFF. Supplemented by reference TRBV11-3 and TRBJ1-1, the full variable domain reads EAGVVQSPRYKIIEKKQPVAFWCNPISGHNTLYWYLQNLGQGPELLIRYENEEAVDDSQLPKDRFSAERLKGVDSTLKIQPAELGDSAVYLCASSLVSGYPGGDTEAFFGQGTRLTVV.

Ten or more counts support this clonotype. V usage is TRBV12-3 or TRBV12-4 and J usage is TRBJ1-5, with TRBD1 as a possible D gene (5 bases). With 3 bases removed from V and 0 bases from J, the gap between germline ends came to 12 bases. The CDR3 totals 16 residues. CDR3 DNA: TGTGCCAGCAGTTTCTTGGGGCTTAATAGCAATCAGCCCCAGCATTTT. Translation: CASSFLGLNSNQPQHF.

This clonotype was detected ten times or more. The CDR3 nucleotides are TGTGCCAGCTCACCAGGACAGGTTTTGGATGGCTACACCTTC. It is translated as CASSPGQVLDGYTF. This rearrangement joins TRBV18 to TRBJ1-2, with 7 bases fitting TRBD1. With V trimmed by 2 bases and J by 6 bases, 6 bases remained unmatched. This CDR3 region has 14 residues. The germline gives CDR1 KGHSH, CDR2 LQKENI.

This clonotype has a handful of counts. One junction end does not reproduce the germline sequence, and a read error may be involved. The chain employs TRBV29-1 and TRBJ2-7, with D possibly TRBD2 on 6 matching bases. Germline CDR1 is SQVTM and CDR2 is ANQGSEA. The CDR3 has 14 amino acids. The CDR3 here is CSVEGLANSYELYF. CDR3 bases: TGCAGCGTTGAGGGACTTGCGAACTCCTACGAGCTGTACTTC.

A remark on this clonotype: Given a much more abundant clone one base away, this may be a read error. This chain uses TRBV30 with TRBJ2-2; unclear D gene. The CDR3 runs to 15 residues. Looked up from germline, CDR1 is GTSNPN and CDR2 is SVGIG (reference sequence). The DNA for the CDR3 is TGTGCCCGGAGTCGCCCCGGGTTTAATCGGGGGGAGCTGTTTTTT. This codes for CARSRPGFNRGELFF.

This chain uses TRBV11-3 with TRBJ1-1, with unresolved D. This CDR3 has 14 residues. V lost 0 bases to trimming and J lost 4 bases, with 9 bases between them. The germline CDR1 and CDR2 sequences are SGHNT and YENEEA. The CDR3 sequence is CASSLDLVATEAFF. CDR3 coding DNA: TGTGCCAGCAGCTTAGATCTGGTTGCCACTGAAGCTTTCTTT. The variable domain in full, completed from reference TRBV11-3 and TRBJ1-1, reads EAGVVQSPRYKIIEKKQPVAFWCNPISGHNTLYWYLQNLGQGPELLIRYENEEAVDDSQLPKDRFSAERLKGVDSTLKIQPAELGDSAVYLCASSLDLVATEAFFGQGTRLTVV.

This clonotype was counted many times. V usage is TRBV7-3 and J usage is TRBJ2-1, with no clear D. In germline, CDR1 is SGHTA, CDR2 FQGTGA. The CDR3 is made up of 16 amino acids. Trimming took 4 bases from V and 2 from J, leaving 15 bases between them. The DNA for the CDR3 is TGTGCCAGCAGCTCGGGTCTTAATCGGGCCTACAATGAGCAGTTCTTC. Its translation: CASSSGLNRAYNEQFF.

The chain is built from TRBV12-3 or TRBV12-4 and TRBJ2-3; D gene ambiguous. V shed 8 bases and J shed 5 bases, with 11 bases lying between them. The CDR3 covers 12 residues. CDR3: CASGFSVDTQYF. DNA of the CDR3: TGTGCCAGCGGGTTCAGCGTAGATACGCAGTATTTT.

This clonotype was seen only once. A much larger clonotype is one base distant, so this may be a read error. The rearrangement uses TRBV20-1 and TRBJ2-5, with 8 bases aligning to TRBD1. Germline V CDR1 and CDR2: DFQATT, SNEGSKA (reference sequence). The CDR3 spans 14 residues. The CDR3 reads CSAQGQGSEEIQYF. DNA for the CDR3: TGCAGTGCTCAAGGACAGGGATCGGAAGAGATCCAGTACTTC.

Many counts were recorded for this clonotype. V is TRBV7-9 and J is TRBJ2-1; TRBD2 matches 8 bases. The germline gives CDR1 SEHNR, CDR2 FQNEAQ (reference sequence). CDR3 size: 19 residues. V lost 5 bases to trimming and J lost 1 base; unmatched junction nucleotides: 16. DNA of the CDR3: TGTGCCAGCAGCACTAATAGCCTCCCGGGACTAGTATCCTACAATGAGCAGTTCTTC. Encoded protein: CASSTNSLPGLVSYNEQFF.

Many counts were recorded for this clonotype. The rearrangement links TRBV11-3 to TRBJ2-1, with TRBD2 identical over 15 bases. This CDR3 is 13 amino acids long. The germline V gene encodes CDR1 SGHNT and CDR2 YENEEA. The V gene end was trimmed by 10 bases and the J gene end by 9 bases; junction bases not matched to a gene: 4. CDR3 bases: TGTGCCATGGGACTAGCGGGAGGACGTGAGCAGTTCTTC. This codes for CAMGLAGGREQFF.

This clonotype was seen repeatedly, ten times or more. The gene calls are TRBV4-2 and TRBJ1-1; 7 nucleotides align to TRBD1. The CDR3 is 13 amino acids. V gave up 2 bases and J gave up 7 bases; unmatched junction bases: 4. The germline CDR1 and CDR2 sequences are LGHNA and YNFKEQ. The chain's CDR3 is CASSQTGEVEAFF. The CDR3 DNA sequence: TGTGCCAGCAGCCAAACAGGGGAGGTTGAAGCTTTCTTT.

As to this clonotype: A much larger clone sits a single nucleotide away, making a read error possible. The rearrangement links TRBV24-1 to TRBJ2-1; 9 bases agree with TRBD2. The germline CDR1 and CDR2 sequences are KGHDR and SFDVKD. V lost 9 bases, J lost 6 bases, and 5 bases stayed unmatched. The CDR3 runs to 13 residues. For the CDR3, the DNA is TGTGCCACCGGTGCACTAGCGGGCAATGAGCAGTTCTTC. Translation gives CATGALAGNEQFF.

This clonotype turned up a few times. This chain joins TRBV3-1 and TRBJ2-6, with D possibly being TRBD1 (6 bases). Germline CDR1 LGHDT, CDR2 YNNKEL (reference sequence). V lost 5 bases, J lost 0 bases, and 14 bases lay in between. CDR3 length: 17 residues. The CDR3 protein is CASSATGTYSGANVLTF. The DNA of the CDR3 is TGTGCCAGCAGCGCGACAGGAACCTACTCTGGGGCCAACGTCCTGACTTTC.

This clonotype was recorded at least ten times. This chain links TRBV6-1 with TRBJ2-1, with 9 bases identical to TRBD1. Looked up from germline, CDR1 is MNHNS and CDR2 is SASEGT. V gave up 8 bases and J gave up 2 bases; unmatched junction bases: 13. The CDR3 length is 17 residues. Here the CDR3 reads CASPDQTGTGTYNEQFF. The CDR3 nucleotides read TGTGCCAGCCCTGATCAAACCGGGACAGGGACCTACAATGAGCAGTTCTTC.